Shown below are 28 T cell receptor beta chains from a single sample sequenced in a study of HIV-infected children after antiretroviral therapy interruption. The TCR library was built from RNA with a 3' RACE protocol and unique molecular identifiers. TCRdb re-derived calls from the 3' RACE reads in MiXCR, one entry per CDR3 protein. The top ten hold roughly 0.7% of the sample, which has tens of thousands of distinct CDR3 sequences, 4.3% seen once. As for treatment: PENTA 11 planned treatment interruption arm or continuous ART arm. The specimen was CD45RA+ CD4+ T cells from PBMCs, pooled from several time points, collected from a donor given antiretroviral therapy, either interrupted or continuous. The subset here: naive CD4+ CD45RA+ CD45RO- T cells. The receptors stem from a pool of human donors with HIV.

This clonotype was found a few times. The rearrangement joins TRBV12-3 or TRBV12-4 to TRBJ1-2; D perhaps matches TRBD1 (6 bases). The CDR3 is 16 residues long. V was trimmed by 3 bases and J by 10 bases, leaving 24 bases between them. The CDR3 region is CASSLGTVGGMRAYTF. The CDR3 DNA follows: TGTGCCAGCAGTTTGGGAACGGTAGGGGGGATGAGAGCCTACACCTTC.

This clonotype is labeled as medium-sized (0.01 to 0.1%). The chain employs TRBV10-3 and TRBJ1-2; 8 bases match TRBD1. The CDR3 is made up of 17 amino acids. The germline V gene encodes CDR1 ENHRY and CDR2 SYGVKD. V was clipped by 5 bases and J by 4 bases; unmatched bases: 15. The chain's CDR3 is CAISRGTGDRKIYGYTF. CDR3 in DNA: TGTGCCATCAGTAGGGGAACAGGGGACAGGAAAATCTATGGCTACACCTTC.

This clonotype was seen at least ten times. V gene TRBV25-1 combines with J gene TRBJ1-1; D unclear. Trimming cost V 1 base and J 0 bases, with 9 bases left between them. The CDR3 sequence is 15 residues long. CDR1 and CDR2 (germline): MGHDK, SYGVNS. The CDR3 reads CASSESGLMNTEAFF. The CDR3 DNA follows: TGTGCCAGCAGTGAATCCGGATTGATGAACACTGAAGCTTTCTTT.

CDR3 DNA sequence: TGTGCCAGCAGTATCAGGGGGGCCCACTACAATGAGCAGTTCTTC. Residues: CASSIRGAHYNEQFF. The chain uses TRBV2 and TRBJ2-1; D possibly corresponds to TRBD1 (7 bases). V shed 5 bases and J shed 3 bases, with 14 bases lying between them. The length of the CDR3 is 15 residues. Germline lookup yields CDR1 SNHLY and CDR2 FYNNEI.

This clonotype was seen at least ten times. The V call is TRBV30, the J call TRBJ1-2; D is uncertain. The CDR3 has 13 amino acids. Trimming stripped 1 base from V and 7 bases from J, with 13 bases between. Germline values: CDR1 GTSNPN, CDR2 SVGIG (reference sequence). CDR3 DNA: TGTGCCTGGAGTGACCGGGGAAGTGGTGGCTACACCTTC. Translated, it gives CAWSDRGSGGYTF.

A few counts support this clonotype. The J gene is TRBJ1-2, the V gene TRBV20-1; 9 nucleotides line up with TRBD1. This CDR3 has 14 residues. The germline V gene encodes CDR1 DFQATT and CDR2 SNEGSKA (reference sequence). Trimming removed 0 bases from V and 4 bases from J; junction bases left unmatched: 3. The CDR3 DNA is TGCAGTGCTAGAGACCTGACAGGGGGCTATGGCTACACCTTC. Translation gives CSARDLTGGYGYTF.

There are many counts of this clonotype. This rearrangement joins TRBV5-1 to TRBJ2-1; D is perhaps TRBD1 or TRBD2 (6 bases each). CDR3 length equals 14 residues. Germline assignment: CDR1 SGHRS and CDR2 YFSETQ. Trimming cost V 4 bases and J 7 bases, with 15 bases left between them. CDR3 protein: CASSQLQGRNEQFF. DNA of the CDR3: TGCGCCAGCAGCCAACTCCAGGGGAGGAATGAGCAGTTCTTC.

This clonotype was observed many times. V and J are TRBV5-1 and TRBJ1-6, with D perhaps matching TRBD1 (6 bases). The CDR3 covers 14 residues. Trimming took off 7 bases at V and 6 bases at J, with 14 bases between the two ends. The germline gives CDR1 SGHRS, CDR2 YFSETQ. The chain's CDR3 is CASGGDSLNSPLHF. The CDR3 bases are TGCGCCAGCGGGGGCGATAGTCTTAATTCACCCCTCCACTTT.

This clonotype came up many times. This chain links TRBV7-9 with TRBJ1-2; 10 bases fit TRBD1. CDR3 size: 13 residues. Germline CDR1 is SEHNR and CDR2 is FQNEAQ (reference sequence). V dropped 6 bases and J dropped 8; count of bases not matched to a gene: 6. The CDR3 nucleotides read TGTGCCAGCAGTCGTGGGACAGGGGTAGGCTACACCTTC. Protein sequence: CASSRGTGVGYTF.

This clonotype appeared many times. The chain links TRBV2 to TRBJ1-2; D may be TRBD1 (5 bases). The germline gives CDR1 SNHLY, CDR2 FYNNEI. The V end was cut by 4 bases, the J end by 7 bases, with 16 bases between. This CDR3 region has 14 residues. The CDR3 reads CASSGVLGTIGYTF. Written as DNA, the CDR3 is TGTGCCAGCAGTGGGGTGTTGGGGACGATTGGCTACACCTTC.

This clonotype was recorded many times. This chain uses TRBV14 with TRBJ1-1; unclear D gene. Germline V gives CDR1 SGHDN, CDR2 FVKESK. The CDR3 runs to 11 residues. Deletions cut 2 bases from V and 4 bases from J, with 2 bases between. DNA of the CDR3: TGTGCCAGCAGCCAATTCACTGAAGCTTTCTTT. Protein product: CASSQFTEAFF.

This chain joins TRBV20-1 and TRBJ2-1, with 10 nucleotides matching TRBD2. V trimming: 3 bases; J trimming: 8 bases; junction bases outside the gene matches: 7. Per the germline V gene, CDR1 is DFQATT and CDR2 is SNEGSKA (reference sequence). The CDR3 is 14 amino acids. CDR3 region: CSASLSSGGYEQFF. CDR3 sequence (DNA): TGCAGTGCTAGTTTGTCTAGCGGGGGTTATGAGCAGTTCTTC.

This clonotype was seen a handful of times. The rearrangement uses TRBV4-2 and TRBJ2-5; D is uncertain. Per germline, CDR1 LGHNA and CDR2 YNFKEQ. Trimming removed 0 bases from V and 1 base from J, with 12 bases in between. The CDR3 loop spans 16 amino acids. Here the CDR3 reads CASSQEVASFQETQYF. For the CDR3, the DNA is TGTGCCAGCAGCCAAGAAGTCGCGAGCTTCCAAGAGACCCAGTACTTC.

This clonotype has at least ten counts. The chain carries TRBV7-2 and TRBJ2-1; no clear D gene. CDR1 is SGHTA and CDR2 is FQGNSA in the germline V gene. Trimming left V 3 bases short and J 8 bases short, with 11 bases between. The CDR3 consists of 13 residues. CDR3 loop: CASSFSPSHEQFF. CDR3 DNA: TGTGCCAGCAGCTTTTCGCCTAGTCATGAGCAGTTCTTC. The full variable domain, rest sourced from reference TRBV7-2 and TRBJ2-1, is GAGVSQSPSNKVTEKGKDVELRCDPISGHTALYWYRQSLGQGLEFLIYFQGNSAPDKSGLPSDRFSAERTGGSVSTLTIQRTQQEDSAVYLCASSFSPSHEQFFGPGTRLTVL.

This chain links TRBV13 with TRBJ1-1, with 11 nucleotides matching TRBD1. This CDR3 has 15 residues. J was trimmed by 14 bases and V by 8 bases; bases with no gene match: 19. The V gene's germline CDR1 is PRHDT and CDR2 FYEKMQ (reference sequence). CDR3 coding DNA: TGTGCCAGCTCTCGGGACAGGGGGGAAGGCACAGAAGTCTTCTTT. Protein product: CASSRDRGEGTEVFF.

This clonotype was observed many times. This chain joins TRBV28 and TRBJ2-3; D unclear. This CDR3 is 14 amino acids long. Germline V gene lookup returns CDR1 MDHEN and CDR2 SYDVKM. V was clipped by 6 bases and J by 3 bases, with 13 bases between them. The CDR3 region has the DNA TGTGCCAGCAGGTTACCGGGCCGGACAGATACGCAGTATTTT. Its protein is CASRLPGRTDTQYF.

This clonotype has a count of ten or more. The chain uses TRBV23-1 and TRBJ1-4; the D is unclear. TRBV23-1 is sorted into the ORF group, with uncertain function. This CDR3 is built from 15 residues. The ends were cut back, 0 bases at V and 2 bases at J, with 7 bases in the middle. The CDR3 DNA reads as TGCGCCAGCAGTCAATCCCCGATGACTAATGAAAAACTGTTTTTT. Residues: CASSQSPMTNEKLFF.

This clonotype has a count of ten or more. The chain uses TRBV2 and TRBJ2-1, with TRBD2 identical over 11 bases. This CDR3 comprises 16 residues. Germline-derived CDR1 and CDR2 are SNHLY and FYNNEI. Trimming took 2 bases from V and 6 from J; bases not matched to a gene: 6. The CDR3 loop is CASSENGLAGGNEQFF. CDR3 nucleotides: TGTGCCAGCAGTGAAAATGGGCTAGCGGGGGGCAATGAGCAGTTCTTC.

Here the CDR3 reads CASSLGGQPNQPQHF. CDR3 nucleotides: TGCGCCAGCAGCTTGGGCGGGCAGCCCAATCAGCCCCAGCATTTT. The chain is built from TRBV5-1 and TRBJ1-5; no firm D call. V lost 0 bases and J 3 bases, leaving 10 bases between the germline ends. CDR1 and CDR2 from the germline V gene are SGHRS and YFSETQ. CDR3 length equals 15 residues.

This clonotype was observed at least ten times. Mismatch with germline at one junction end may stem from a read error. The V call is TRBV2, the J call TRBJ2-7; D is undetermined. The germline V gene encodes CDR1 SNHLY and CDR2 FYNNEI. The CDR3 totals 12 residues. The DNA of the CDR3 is TGTGCCAGCACTGAAAGGCTTAGTCGGCAGTACTTC. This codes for CASTERLSRQYF.

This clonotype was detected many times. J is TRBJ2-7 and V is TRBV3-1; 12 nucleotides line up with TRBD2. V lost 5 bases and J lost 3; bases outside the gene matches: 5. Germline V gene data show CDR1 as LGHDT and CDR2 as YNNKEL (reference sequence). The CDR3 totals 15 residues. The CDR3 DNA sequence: TGTGCCAGCAGCTTTCTAGCGGGGGGGGACTACGAGCAGTACTTC. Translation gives CASSFLAGGDYEQYF.

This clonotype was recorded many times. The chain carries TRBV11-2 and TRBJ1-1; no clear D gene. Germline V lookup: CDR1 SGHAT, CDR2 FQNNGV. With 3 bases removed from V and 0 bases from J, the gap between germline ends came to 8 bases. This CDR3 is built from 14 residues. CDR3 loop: CASSFSDLNTEAFF. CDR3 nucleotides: TGTGCCAGCAGCTTTTCAGACCTGAACACTGAAGCTTTCTTT.

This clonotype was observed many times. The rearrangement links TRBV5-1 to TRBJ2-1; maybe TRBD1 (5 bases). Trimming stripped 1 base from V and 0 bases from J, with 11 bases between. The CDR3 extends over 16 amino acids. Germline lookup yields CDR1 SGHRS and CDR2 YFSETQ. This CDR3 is CASSLLQGVSYNEQFF. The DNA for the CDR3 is TGCGCCAGCAGCTTGTTGCAGGGCGTCTCCTACAATGAGCAGTTCTTC.

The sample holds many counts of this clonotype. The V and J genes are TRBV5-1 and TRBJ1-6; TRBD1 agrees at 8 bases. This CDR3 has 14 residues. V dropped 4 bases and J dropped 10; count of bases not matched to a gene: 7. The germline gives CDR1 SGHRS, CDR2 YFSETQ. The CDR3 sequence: CASSPGQGGSPLHF. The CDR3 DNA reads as TGCGCCAGCAGCCCAGGACAGGGTGGCTCACCCCTCCACTTT.

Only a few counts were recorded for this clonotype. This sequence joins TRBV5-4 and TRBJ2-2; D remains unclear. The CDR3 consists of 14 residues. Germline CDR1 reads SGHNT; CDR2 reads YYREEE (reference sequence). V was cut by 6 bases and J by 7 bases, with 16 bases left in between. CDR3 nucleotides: TGTGCCAGCACCCCTGGGGTCTTAGGCGGGGAGCTGTTTTTT. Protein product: CASTPGVLGGELFF.

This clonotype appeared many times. The CDR3 DNA follows: TGCAGCGTCGAACGTTTGCCTCGGGGCTTAGATACGCAGTATTTT. It translates to CSVERLPRGLDTQYF. The chain couples TRBV29-1 to TRBJ2-3; D assignment may be TRBD1 or TRBD2 (5 bases each). CDR3 length: 15 amino acids. The V end lost 6 bases, the J end lost 5 bases, and 21 bases lay between the germline ends. Germline lookup yields CDR1 SQVTM and CDR2 ANQGSEA.

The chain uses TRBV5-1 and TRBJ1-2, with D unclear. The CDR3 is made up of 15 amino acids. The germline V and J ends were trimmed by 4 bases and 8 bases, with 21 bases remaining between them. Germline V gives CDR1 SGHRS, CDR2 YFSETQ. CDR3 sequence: CASSRDTPGGVGYTF. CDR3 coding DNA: TGCGCCAGCAGCCGCGACACCCCGGGCGGAGTAGGCTACACCTTC.

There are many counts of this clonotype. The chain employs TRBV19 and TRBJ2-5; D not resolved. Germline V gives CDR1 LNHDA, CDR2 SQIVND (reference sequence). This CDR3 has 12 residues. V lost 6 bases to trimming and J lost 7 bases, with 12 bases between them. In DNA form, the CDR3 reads TGTGCCAGTAGCCAACTAAGGAGGACCCAGTACTTC. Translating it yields CASSQLRRTQYF.